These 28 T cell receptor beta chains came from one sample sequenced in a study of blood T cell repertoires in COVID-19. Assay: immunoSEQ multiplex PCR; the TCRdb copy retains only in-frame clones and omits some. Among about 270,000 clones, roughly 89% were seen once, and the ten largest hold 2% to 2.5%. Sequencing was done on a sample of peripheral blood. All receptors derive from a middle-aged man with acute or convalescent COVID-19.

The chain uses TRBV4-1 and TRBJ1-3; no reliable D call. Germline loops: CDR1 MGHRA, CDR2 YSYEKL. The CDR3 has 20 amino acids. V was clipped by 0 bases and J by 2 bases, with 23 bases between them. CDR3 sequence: CASSQDSGNPGPKTGNTIYF. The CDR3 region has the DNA TGCGCCAGCAGCCAAGATTCCGGGAATCCCGGGCCGAAGACTGGAAACACCATATATTTT.

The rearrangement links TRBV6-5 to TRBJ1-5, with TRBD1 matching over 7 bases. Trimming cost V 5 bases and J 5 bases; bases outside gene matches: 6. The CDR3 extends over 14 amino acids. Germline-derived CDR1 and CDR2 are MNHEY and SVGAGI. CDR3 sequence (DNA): TGTGCCAGCAGTCCGACAGGGTTTGATCAGCCCCAGCATTTT. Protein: CASSPTGFDQPQHF.

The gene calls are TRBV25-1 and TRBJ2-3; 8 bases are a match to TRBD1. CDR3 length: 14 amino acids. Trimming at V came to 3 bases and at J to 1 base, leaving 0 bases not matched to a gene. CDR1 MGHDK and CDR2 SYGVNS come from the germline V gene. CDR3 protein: CASSETGGTDTQYF. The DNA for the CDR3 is TGTGCCAGCAGTGAGACAGGGGGCACAGATACGCAGTATTTT.

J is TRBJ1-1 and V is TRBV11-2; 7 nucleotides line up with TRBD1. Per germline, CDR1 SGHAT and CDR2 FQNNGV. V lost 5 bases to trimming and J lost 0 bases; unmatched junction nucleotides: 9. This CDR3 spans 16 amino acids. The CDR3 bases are TGTGCCAGCAGCCGAGGCCTTGGGACAGTGAACACTGAAGCTTTCTTT. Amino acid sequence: CASSRGLGTVNTEAFF.

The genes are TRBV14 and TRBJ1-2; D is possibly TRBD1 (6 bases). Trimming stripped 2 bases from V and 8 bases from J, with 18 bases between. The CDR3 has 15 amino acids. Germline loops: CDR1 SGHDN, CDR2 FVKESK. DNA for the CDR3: TGTGCCAGCAGCCAACGGACAGCCGGCCTTAGGGGCTACACCTTC. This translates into CASSQRTAGLRGYTF.

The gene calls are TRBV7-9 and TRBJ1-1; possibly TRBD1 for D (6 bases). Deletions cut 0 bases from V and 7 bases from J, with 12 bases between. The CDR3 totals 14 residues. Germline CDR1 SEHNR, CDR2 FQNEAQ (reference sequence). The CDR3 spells CASSLAGGPGEAFF. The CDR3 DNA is TGTGCCAGCAGCTTAGCAGGGGGTCCAGGTGAAGCTTTCTTT.

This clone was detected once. CDR3 coding DNA: TGTGCCAGCAGTGACTCGTCCAGGGGGACTGAAGCTTTCTTT. Translation gives CASSDSSRGTEAFF. This chain uses TRBV6-4 with TRBJ1-1, with TRBD1 identical over 7 bases. CDR1 and CDR2 from the germline V gene are MRHNA and SNTAGT. Unmatched junction bases numbered 3, after V lost 0 bases and J lost 5 bases. There are 14 residues in the CDR3.

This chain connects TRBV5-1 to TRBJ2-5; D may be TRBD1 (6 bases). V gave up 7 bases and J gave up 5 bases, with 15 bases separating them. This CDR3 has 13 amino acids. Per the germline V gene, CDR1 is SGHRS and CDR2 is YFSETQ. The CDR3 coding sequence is TGCGCCAGCGAAAGGGGGATGGGGGAGACCCAGTACTTC. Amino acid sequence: CASERGMGETQYF.

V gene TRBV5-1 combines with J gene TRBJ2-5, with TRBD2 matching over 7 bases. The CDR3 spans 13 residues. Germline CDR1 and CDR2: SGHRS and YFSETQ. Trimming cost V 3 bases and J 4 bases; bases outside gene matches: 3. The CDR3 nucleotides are TGCGCCAGCAGCTCGGGGGGAGGAGAGACCCAGTACTTC. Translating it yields CASSSGGGETQYF.

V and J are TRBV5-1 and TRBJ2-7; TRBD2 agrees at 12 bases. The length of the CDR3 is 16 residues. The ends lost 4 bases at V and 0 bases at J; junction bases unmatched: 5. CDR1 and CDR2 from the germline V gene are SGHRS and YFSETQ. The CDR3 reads CASSPRTSGASYEQYF. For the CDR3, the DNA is TGCGCCAGCAGCCCTCGGACTAGCGGGGCCTCCTACGAGCAGTACTTC. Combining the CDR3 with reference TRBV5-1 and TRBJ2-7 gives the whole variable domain KAGVTQTPRYLIKTRGQQVTLSCSPISGHRSVSWYQQTPGQGLQFLFEYFSETQRNKGNFPGRFSGRQFSNSRSEMNVSTLELGDSALYLCASSPRTSGASYEQYFGPGTRLTVT.

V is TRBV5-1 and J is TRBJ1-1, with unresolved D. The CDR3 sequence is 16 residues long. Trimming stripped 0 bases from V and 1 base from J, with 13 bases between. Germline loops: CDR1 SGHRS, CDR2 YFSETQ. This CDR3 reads CASSLAPPPGNTEAFF. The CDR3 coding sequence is TGCGCCAGCAGCTTGGCCCCGCCGCCGGGGAACACTGAAGCTTTCTTT. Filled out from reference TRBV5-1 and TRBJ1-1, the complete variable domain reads KAGVTQTPRYLIKTRGQQVTLSCSPISGHRSVSWYQQTPGQGLQFLFEYFSETQRNKGNFPGRFSGRQFSNSRSEMNVSTLELGDSALYLCASSLAPPPGNTEAFFGQGTRLTVV.

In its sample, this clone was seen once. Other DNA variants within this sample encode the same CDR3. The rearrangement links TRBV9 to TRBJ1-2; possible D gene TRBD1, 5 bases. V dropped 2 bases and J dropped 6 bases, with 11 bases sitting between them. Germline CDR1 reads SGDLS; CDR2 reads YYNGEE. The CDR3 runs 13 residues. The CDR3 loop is CASSVRGADGYTF. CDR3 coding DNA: TGTGCCAGCAGCGTTCGCGGGGCCGATGGCTACACCTTC.

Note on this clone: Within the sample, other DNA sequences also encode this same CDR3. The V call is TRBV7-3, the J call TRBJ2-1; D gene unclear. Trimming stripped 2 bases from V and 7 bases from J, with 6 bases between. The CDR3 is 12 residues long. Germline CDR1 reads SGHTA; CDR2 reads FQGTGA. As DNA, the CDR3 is TGTGCCAGCAGCTTATCACGGAATGAGCAGTTCTTC. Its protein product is CASSLSRNEQFF.

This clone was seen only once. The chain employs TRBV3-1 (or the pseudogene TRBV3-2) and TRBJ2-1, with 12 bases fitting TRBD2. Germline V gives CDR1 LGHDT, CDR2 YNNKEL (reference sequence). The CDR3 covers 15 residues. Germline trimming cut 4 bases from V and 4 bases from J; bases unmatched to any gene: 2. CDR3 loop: CASSPTSGGYNEQFF. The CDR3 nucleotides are TGTGCCAGCAGCCCCACTAGCGGGGGGTACAATGAGCAGTTCTTC.

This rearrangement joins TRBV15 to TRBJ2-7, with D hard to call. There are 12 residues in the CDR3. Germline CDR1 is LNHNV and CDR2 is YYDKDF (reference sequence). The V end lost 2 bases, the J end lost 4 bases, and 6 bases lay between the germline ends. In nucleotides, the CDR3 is TGTGCCACCAGCAGAACACGTTACGAGCAGTACTTC. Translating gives CATSRTRYEQYF.

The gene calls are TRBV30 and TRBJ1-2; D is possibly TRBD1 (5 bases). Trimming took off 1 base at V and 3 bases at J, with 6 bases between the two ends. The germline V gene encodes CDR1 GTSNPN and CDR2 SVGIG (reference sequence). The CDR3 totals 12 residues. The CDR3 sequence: CAWSAGDYGYTF. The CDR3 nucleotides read TGTGCCTGGAGTGCGGGGGACTATGGCTACACCTTC.

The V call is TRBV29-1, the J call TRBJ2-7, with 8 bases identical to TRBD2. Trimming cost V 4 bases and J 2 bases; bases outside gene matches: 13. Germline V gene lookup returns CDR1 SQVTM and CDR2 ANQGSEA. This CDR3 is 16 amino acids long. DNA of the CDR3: TGCAGCGTTGCCTTCCCTTGGGGCGGGGGGACCTACGAGCAGTACTTC. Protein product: CSVAFPWGGGTYEQYF.

In DNA, the CDR3 is TGTGCCAGCAGCACGATAGCGGGGGGGCGGTACGAGCAGTACTTC. It codes for CASSTIAGGRYEQYF. V is TRBV21-1 and J is TRBJ2-7; the D call TRBD2 from the table was never checked on the DNA. TRBV21-1 constitutes a pseudogene. The CDR3 is 15 amino acids.

Here the CDR3 reads CALGAPYGYTF. CDR3 nucleotide sequence: TGTGCCCTGGGGGCGCCTTATGGCTACACCTTC. The chain uses TRBV30 and TRBJ1-2; D might be TRBD1 (6 bases). CDR1 is GTSNPN, CDR2 SVGIG, per germline (reference sequence). V shed 8 bases and J shed 5 bases, with 12 bases lying between them. This CDR3 has 11 amino acids.

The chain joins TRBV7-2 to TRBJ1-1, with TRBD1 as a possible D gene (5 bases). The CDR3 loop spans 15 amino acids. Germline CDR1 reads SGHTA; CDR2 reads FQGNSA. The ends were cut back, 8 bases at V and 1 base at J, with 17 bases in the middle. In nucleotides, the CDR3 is TGTGCCAGCGGACGACTAGGGGCTGGGAACACTGAAGCTTTCTTT. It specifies CASGRLGAGNTEAFF.

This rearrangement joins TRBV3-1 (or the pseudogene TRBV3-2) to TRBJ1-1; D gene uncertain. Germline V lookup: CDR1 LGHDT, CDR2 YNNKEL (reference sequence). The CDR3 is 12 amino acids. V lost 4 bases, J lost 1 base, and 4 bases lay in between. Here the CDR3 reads CASSRGNTEAFF. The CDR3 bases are TGTGCCAGCAGCCGCGGGAACACTGAAGCTTTCTTT.

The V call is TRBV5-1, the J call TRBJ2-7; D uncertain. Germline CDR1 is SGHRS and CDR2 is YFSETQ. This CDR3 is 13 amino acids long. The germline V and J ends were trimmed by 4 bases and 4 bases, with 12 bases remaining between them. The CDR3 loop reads CASSGGSYYEQYF. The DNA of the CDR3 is TGCGCCAGCAGCGGTGGCAGTTATTACGAGCAGTACTTC.

CDR3 in DNA: TGCGCCAGCAGCTTGCGGGAAGGGGAAGCTTTCTTT. Residues: CASSLREGEAFF. The V gene is TRBV5-1, the J gene TRBJ1-1; D not certain. The CDR3 is made up of 12 amino acids. Germline loops: CDR1 SGHRS, CDR2 YFSETQ. The V gene lost 1 base and the J gene lost 8 bases, with 9 bases spanning the gap.

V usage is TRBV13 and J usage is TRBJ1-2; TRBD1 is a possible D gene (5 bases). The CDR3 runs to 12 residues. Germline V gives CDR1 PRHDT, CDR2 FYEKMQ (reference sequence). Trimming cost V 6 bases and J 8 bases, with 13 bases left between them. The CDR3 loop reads CASRKAGVGYTF. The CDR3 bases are TGTGCCAGCAGAAAGGCGGGGGTCGGCTACACCTTC. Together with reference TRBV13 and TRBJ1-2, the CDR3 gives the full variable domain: AAGVIQSPRHLIKEKRETATLKCYPIPRHDTVYWYQQGPGQDPQFLISFYEKMQSDKGSIPDRFSAQQFSDYHSELNMSSLELGDSALYFCASRKAGVGYTFGSGTRLTVV.

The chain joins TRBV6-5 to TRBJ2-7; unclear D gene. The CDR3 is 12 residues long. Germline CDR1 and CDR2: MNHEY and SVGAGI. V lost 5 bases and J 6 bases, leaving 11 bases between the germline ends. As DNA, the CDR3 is TGTGCCAGCAGTCCCCAGGCGCCCGAGCAGTACTTC. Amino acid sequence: CASSPQAPEQYF.

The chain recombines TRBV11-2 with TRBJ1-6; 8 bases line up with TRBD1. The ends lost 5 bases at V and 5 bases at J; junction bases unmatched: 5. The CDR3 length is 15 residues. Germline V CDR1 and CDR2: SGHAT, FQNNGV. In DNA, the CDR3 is TGTGCCAGCAGCGCGCGGACAGGGAATAATTCACCCCTCCACTTT. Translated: CASSARTGNNSPLHF.

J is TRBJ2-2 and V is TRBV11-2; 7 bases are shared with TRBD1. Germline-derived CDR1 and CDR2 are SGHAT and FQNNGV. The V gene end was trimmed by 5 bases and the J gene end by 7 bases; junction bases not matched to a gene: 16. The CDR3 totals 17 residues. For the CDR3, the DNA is TGTGCCAGCAGCATTTCGACAGGGTGGCAGAGGGGCGGGGAGCTGTTTTTT. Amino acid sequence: CASSISTGWQRGGELFF.

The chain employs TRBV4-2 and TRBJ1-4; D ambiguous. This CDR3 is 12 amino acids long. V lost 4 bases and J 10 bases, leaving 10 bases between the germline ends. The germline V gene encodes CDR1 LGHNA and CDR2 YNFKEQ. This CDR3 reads CASSPPSGKLFF. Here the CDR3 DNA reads TGTGCCAGCAGCCCCCCGAGTGGAAAACTGTTTTTT.